These 21 T cell receptor beta chains originate from one sample sequenced in a study of cytomegalovirus exposure and HLA in healthy donors. TCRdb's table, derived via immunoSEQ multiplex PCR, lists solely in-frame clones and lacks some. The sample has some 90,000 clones, around nine tenths seen once. The source material was PBMCs. All receptors derive from a woman in her twenties or thirties in good health and CMV-seronegative.

The rearrangement links TRBV27 to TRBJ2-5, with D unclear. V gave up 6 bases and J gave up 4 bases, with 15 bases separating them. The germline CDR1 and CDR2 sequences are MNHEY and SMNVEV (reference sequence). The CDR3 extends over 14 amino acids. The CDR3 bases are TGTGCCAGCAGGCTGCAATGGGCGAGAGAGACCCAGTACTTC. The encoded protein is CASRLQWARETQYF.

The chain couples TRBV29-1 to TRBJ2-3; TRBD1 aligns across 8 bases. Germline CDR1 SQVTM, CDR2 ANQGSEA. CDR3 length equals 12 residues. The CDR3 loop reads CSFRGHTDTQYF. The CDR3 nucleotides read TGCAGTTTCAGGGGGCACACAGATACGCAGTATTTT.

The chain links TRBV9 to TRBJ2-4; 7 bases are shared with TRBD1. The germline gives CDR1 SGDLS, CDR2 YYNGEE. This CDR3 is built from 14 residues. The V and J ends lost 0 bases and 8 bases, in that order; junction bases with no gene match: 5. The CDR3 sequence: CASSVEGGLDIQYF. CDR3 DNA: TGTGCCAGCAGCGTAGAAGGGGGCCTCGACATTCAGTACTTC. Using reference TRBV9 and TRBJ2-4 for the parts outside the CDR3, the full variable domain is DSGVTQTPKHLITATGQRVTLRCSPRSGDLSVYWYQQSLDQGLQFLIQYYNGEERAKGNILERFSAQQFPDLHSELNLSSLELGDSALYFCASSVEGGLDIQYFGAGTRLSVL.

This clone was observed many times. The chain joins TRBV6-1 to TRBJ2-5; unclear D gene. CDR1 MNHNS and CDR2 SASEGT come from the germline V gene. Trimming stripped 4 bases from V and 3 bases from J, with 15 bases between. The CDR3 sequence is 15 residues long. As DNA, the CDR3 is TGTGCCAGCAGTGTGATCAAACACCCAAAAGAGACCCAGTACTTC. Protein: CASSVIKHPKETQYF.

The gene calls are TRBV25-1 and TRBJ2-1; perhaps TRBD1 as D (5 bases). V dropped 4 bases and J dropped 5 bases, with 12 bases sitting between them. This CDR3 has 14 amino acids. Germline values: CDR1 MGHDK, CDR2 SYGVNS. In nucleotides, the CDR3 is TGTGCCAGCAGTGGATTACAGGTTAACAATGAGCAGTTCTTC. This codes for CASSGLQVNNEQFF.

This clone was observed a handful of times. The V gene is TRBV28, the J gene TRBJ1-5; TRBD1 agrees at 9 bases. Trimming took 7 bases from V and 7 from J; bases not matched to a gene: 5. CDR3 length: 13 residues. Per the germline V gene, CDR1 is MDHEN and CDR2 is SYDVKM. In DNA, the CDR3 is TGTGCCAGCATCGACAGGGGGAAACAGCCCCAGCATTTT. Residues: CASIDRGKQPQHF.

V and J are TRBV9 and TRBJ1-1; TRBD1 aligns across 9 bases. The CDR3 spans 13 residues. The germline CDR1 and CDR2 sequences are SGDLS and YYNGEE. With 5 bases clipped from V and 5 bases from J, the junction kept 4 bases outside the gene matches. The CDR3 DNA sequence: TGTGCCAGCAGGGGACAGGGACGGACTGAAGCTTTCTTT. This codes for CASRGQGRTEAFF.

This rearrangement joins TRBV28 to TRBJ2-1, with D possibly being TRBD2 (5 bases). The germline V and J ends were trimmed by 5 bases and 3 bases, with 17 bases remaining between them. There are 16 residues in the CDR3. Germline V gene sequence: CDR1 MDHEN, CDR2 SYDVKM. Here the CDR3 reads CASSADRPGNYNEQFF. As DNA, the CDR3 is TGTGCCAGCAGTGCCGATAGGCCGGGGAACTACAATGAGCAGTTCTTC.

The V and J genes are TRBV28 and TRBJ2-7, with 10 positions matching TRBD2. This CDR3 is 15 amino acids long. Losses at the gene ends were 3 bases for V and 4 bases for J; bases not matched to a gene: 6. Germline V gene lookup returns CDR1 MDHEN and CDR2 SYDVKM. CDR3 sequence (DNA): TGTGCCAGCAGTTTGTATAGCGGGAGGCTTTACGAGCAGTACTTC. Encoded protein: CASSLYSGRLYEQYF. Looking up the rest from reference TRBV28 and TRBJ2-7 gives the full variable domain: DVKVTQSSRYLVKRTGEKVFLECVQDMDHENMFWYRQDPGLGLRLIYFSYDVKMKEKGDIPEGYSVSREKKERFSLILESASTNQTSMYLCASSLYSGRLYEQYFGPGTRLTVT.

The rearrangement joins TRBV7-2 to TRBJ2-7, with 8 bases fitting TRBD2. This CDR3 has 15 amino acids. Germline V gene sequence: CDR1 SGHTA, CDR2 FQGNSA. The J segment lost 1 base and the V segment lost 8 bases, leaving 10 bases of the junction unmatched. In DNA form, the CDR3 reads TGTGCCAGCGGCGAGCGGGGGTACTCTTCCTACGAGCAGTACTTC. Encoded protein: CASGERGYSSYEQYF.

This clone showed up just once. The chain links TRBV5-1 to TRBJ1-1; TRBD1 agrees at 9 bases. V shed 2 bases and J 0 bases; nucleotides not matched to a gene: 5. This CDR3 is 16 amino acids long. Germline assignment: CDR1 SGHRS and CDR2 YFSETQ. In DNA form, the CDR3 reads TGCGCCAGCAGCTTAGGAACAGGGGGCCTGAACACTGAAGCTTTCTTT. Its protein is CASSLGTGGLNTEAFF.

This rearrangement joins TRBV21-1 to TRBJ2-5; the D segment call TRBD2 is taken from the table without a DNA check. TRBV21-1 is tagged as a pseudogene. This CDR3 has 18 residues. The DNA of the CDR3 is TGTGCCAGCAGCAAAGCTGGCCCGGGGGTAGAAACACAAGAGACCCAGTACTTC. Translated, it gives CASSKAGPGVETQETQYF.

Only a few counts were recorded for this clone. In the same sample, other DNA sequences code for this CDR3. The chain links TRBV28 to TRBJ2-7, with D tentatively TRBD2 (6 bases). V shed 3 bases and J shed 4 bases, with 13 bases lying between them. The CDR3 is 14 amino acids. The germline CDR1 and CDR2 sequences are MDHEN and SYDVKM. In nucleotides, the CDR3 is TGTGCCAGCAGTTTGTCAGGAGGGCTGTACGAGCAGTACTTC. Encoded protein: CASSLSGGLYEQYF.

V and J are TRBV18 and TRBJ2-5, with TRBD1 identical over 7 bases. Trimming at V came to 4 bases and at J to 1 base, leaving 6 bases not matched to a gene. The CDR3 covers 15 residues. CDR1 KGHSH and CDR2 LQKENI come from the germline V gene. The CDR3 here is CASSLGQAAQETQYF. The DNA for the CDR3 is TGTGCCAGCTCACTTGGACAGGCAGCCCAAGAGACCCAGTACTTC.

This chain uses TRBV10-3 with TRBJ2-5; TRBD2 is a possible D gene (5 bases). Germline V gene data show CDR1 as ENHRY and CDR2 as SYGVKD. There are 12 residues in the CDR3. Trimming pared 6 bases from V and 2 bases from J, leaving 7 bases between. This CDR3 reads CAISWTQETQYF. CDR3 DNA sequence: TGTGCCATCAGCTGGACTCAAGAGACCCAGTACTTC.

In this sample, this clone turned up once. CDR3 protein: CASSRGSGLADSYEQYF. CDR3 coding DNA: TGTGCCAGTAGTAGGGGTTCAGGACTAGCGGACTCCTACGAGCAGTACTTC. The chain has TRBV19 and TRBJ2-7; 10 bases fit TRBD2. CDR1 and CDR2 from the germline V gene are LNHDA and SQIVND (reference sequence). Trimming cost V 4 bases and J 0 bases; bases outside gene matches: 9. The CDR3 has 17 amino acids.

This clone appeared a single time. The V and J genes are TRBV5-1 and TRBJ2-6; TRBD1 aligns across 7 bases. The CDR3 runs to 16 residues. Per the germline V gene, CDR1 is SGHRS and CDR2 is YFSETQ. J lost 2 bases, V lost 4 bases, and 6 bases had no gene match. Here the CDR3 DNA reads TGCGCCAGCAGCCGGATCCAGGGGGCTGGGGCCAACGTCCTGACTTTC. Protein: CASSRIQGAGANVLTF.

The chain carries TRBV7-2 and TRBJ1-2, with 9 bases lining up with TRBD1. The germline V gene has CDR1 SGHTA and CDR2 FQGNSA. With 5 bases clipped from V and 10 bases from J, the junction kept 11 bases outside the gene matches. The CDR3 consists of 14 residues. Here the CDR3 reads CASSPLTGTGTYTF. The CDR3 coding sequence is TGTGCCAGCAGCCCATTAACCGGGACAGGGACCTACACCTTC. The full variable domain, rest sourced from reference TRBV7-2 and TRBJ1-2, is GAGVSQSPSNKVTEKGKDVELRCDPISGHTALYWYRQSLGQGLEFLIYFQGNSAPDKSGLPSDRFSAERTGGSVSTLTIQRTQQEDSAVYLCASSPLTGTGTYTFGSGTRLTVV.

CDR3 sequence: CASTDRVGTGNTEAFF. Written as DNA, the CDR3 is TGTGCCAGCACTGACCGGGTCGGGACAGGTAACACTGAAGCTTTCTTT. The chain recombines TRBV6-1 with TRBJ1-1; 8 nucleotides line up with TRBD1. J lost 2 bases, V lost 7 bases, and 12 bases had no gene match. Germline CDR1 and CDR2: MNHNS and SASEGT. This CDR3 is 16 amino acids long.

With respect to this clone: The junction departs from germline at one end; a sequencing error may be responsible. J is TRBJ2-7 and V is TRBV6-6; no clear D gene. Germline CDR1 MNHNY, CDR2 SVGAGI (reference sequence). The CDR3 is 13 residues long. CDR3 amino acids: CASSYSLSHEQYF. CDR3 in DNA: TGTGCCAGCAGTTACTCCCTCTCCCACGAGCAGTACTTC.

This clone was seen once. J is TRBJ1-6 and V is TRBV4-2, with 9 nucleotides matching TRBD1. In germline, CDR1 is LGHNA, CDR2 YNFKEQ. V trimming: 4 bases; J trimming: 6 bases; junction bases outside the gene matches: 1. This CDR3 has 14 amino acids. CDR3 in amino acids: CASSRGQGNSPLHF. CDR3 DNA sequence: TGTGCCAGCAGCCGGGGACAGGGTAATTCACCCCTCCACTTT.